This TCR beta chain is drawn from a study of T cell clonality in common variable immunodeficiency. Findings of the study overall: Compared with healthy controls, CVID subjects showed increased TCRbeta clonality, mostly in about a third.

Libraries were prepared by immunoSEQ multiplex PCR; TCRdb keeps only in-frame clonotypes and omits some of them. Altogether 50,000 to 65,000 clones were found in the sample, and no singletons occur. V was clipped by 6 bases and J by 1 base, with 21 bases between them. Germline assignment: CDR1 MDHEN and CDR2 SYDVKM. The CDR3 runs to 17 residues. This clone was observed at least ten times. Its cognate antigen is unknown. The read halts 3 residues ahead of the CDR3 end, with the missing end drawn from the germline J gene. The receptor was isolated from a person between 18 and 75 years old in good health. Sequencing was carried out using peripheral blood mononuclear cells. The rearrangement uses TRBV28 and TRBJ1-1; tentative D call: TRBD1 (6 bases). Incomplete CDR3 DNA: TGTGCCAGCAGAGGGGGAGTCCTCGCCACCAAGAACACTGAA. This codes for CASRGGVLATKNTE. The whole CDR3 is CASRGGVLATKNTEAFF. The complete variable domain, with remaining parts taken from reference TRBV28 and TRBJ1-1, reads DVKVTQSSRYLVKRTGEKVFLECVQDMDHENMFWYRQDPGLGLRLIYFSYDVKMKEKGDIPEGYSVSREKKERFSLILESASTNQTSMYLCASRGGVLATKNTEAFFGQGTRLTVV.